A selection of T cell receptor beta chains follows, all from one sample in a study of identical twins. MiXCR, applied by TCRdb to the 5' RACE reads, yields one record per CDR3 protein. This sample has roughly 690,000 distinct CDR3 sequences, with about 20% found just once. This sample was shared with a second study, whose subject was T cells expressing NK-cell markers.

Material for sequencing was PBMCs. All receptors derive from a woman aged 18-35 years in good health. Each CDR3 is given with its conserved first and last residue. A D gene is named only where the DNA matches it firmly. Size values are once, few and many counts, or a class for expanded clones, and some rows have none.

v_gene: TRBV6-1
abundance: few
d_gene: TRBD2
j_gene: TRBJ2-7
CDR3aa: CASSELADSYEQYF
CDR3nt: TGTGCCAGCAGTGAACTAGCGGACTCCTACGAGCAGTACTTC

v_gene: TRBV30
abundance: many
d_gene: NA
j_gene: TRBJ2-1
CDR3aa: CAWRSGDWGNEQFF
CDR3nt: TGTGCCTGGAGGTCGGGGGACTGGGGCAATGAGCAGTTCTTC

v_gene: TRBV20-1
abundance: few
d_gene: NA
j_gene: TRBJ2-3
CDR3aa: CSAGIWSEDTQYF
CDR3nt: TGCAGTGCGGGGATTTGGAGCGAAGATACGCAGTATTTT

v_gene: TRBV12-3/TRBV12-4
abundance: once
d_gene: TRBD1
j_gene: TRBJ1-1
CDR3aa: CASLRQGNTEAFF
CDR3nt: TGTGCCAGCCTCAGACAGGGGAACACTGAAGCTTTCTTT

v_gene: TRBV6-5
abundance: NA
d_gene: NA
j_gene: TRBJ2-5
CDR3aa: CASSYWRAQETQYF
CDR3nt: TGTGCCAGCAGTTACTGGCGGGCGCAAGAGACCCAGTACTTC

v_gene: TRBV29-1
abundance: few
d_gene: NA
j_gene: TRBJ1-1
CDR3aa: CSVHTRRSTEAFF
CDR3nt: TGCAGCGTACACACCAGAAGGAGCACTGAAGCTTTCTTT

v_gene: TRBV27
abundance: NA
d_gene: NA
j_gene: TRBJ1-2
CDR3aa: CASKNSNYGYTF
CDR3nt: TGTGCCAGCAAAAACAGTAACTATGGCTACACCTTC

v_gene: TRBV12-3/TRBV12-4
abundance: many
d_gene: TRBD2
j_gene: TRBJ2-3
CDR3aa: CASRSLAGGRDTQYF
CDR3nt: TGTGCCAGCAGATCCCTAGCGGGAGGAAGGGATACGCAGTATTTT

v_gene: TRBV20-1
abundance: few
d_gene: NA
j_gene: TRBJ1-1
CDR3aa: CSARAGQVNTEAFF
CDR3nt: TGCAGTGCTAGAGCGGGGCAGGTGAACACTGAAGCTTTCTTT

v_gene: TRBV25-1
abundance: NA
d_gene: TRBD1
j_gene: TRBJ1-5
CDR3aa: CASSDGRQGVNQPQHF
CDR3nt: TGTGCCAGCAGTGATGGACGACAGGGGGTAAATCAGCCCCAGCATTTT

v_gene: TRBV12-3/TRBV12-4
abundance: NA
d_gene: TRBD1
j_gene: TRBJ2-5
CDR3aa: CASSDQGASETQYF
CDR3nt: TGTGCCAGCAGCGACCAGGGGGCAAGCGAGACCCAGTACTTC

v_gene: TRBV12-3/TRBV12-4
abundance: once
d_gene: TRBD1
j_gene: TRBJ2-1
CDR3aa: CASSPGTVRGPYNEQFF
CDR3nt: TGTGCCAGCAGCCCCGGGACAGTGAGGGGGCCCTACAATGAGCAGTTCTTC

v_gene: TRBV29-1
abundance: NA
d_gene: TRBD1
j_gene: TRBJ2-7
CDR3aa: CSAGTGSHLYDEQYF
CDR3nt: TGCAGCGCGGGGACAGGGTCGCACCTTTATGACGAGCAGTACTTC

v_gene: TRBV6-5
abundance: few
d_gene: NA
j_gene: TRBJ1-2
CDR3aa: CASSYSSRLQGYTF
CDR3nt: TGTGCCAGCAGTTACTCGAGCCGCCTCCAGGGCTACACCTTC

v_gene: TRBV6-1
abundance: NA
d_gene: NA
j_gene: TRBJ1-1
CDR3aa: CASSVSRADTEAFF
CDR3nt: TGTGCCAGCAGTGTATCCAGGGCGGACACTGAAGCTTTCTTT

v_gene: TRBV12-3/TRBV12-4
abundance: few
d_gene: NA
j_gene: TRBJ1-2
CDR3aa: CASSPAGGYTF
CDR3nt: TGTGCCAGCAGCCCGGCGGGTGGCTACACCTTC

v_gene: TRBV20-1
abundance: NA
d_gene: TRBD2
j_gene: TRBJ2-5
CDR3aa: CSARASGALETQYF
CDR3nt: TGCAGTGCTAGGGCTAGCGGGGCGTTGGAGACCCAGTACTTC

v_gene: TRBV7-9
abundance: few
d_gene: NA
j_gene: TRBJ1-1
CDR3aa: CASSLTEGEAFF
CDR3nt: TGTGCCAGCAGTTTGACTGAGGGTGAAGCTTTCTTT

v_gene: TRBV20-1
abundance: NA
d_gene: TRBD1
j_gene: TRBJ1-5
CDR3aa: CSARDPTGGGGQPQHF
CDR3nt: TGCAGTGCTAGAGACCCGACAGGGGGCGGGGGTCAGCCCCAGCATTTT

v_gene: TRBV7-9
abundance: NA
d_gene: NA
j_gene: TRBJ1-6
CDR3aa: CASSRGNSPLHF
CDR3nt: TGTGCCAGCAGTCGGGGGAACTCACCCCTCCACTTT

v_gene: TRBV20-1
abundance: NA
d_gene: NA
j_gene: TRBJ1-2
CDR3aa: CSAPTSKGYTF
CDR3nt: TGCAGTGCCCCGACTAGCAAGGGCTACACCTTC

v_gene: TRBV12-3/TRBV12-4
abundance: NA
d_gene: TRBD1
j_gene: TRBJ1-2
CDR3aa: CASSHRGTGYTF
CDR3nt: TGTGCCAGCAGCCACAGGGGGACTGGCTACACCTTC

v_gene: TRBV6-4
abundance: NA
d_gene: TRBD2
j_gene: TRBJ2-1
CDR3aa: CASSRLAGGQSTYNEQFF
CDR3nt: TGTGCCAGCAGTCGACTAGCGGGGGGTCAGAGTACCTACAATGAGCAGTTCTTC

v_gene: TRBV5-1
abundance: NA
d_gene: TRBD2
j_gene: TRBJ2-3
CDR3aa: CASSRGLAGIGDTQYF
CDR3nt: TGCGCCAGCAGCAGAGGACTAGCGGGGATCGGAGATACGCAGTATTTT

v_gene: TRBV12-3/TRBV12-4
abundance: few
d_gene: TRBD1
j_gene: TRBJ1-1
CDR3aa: CASSPGGYPEAFF
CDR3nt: TGTGCCAGCAGTCCAGGGGGGTACCCTGAAGCTTTCTTT